These T cell receptor beta chains were read from a single sample in a study of blood T cells in healthy people across ages. TCRdb fed the 5' RACE reads into MiXCR, producing one record per CDR3 protein. The table has about 720,000 distinct CDR3 sequences, about a fifth seen once. The material sequenced was blood. Receptor source: a man in his sixties or seventies in good health. Both conserved end residues are part of each CDR3. The D gene is left open where the match is weak. The size entry is marked missing in some rows and otherwise reads once, few, many or a size class.

TRBD2	.	TRBV28	TRBJ2-2	CASSPSGLAGRNTGELFF	TGTGCCAGCAGTCCCAGCGGACTAGCGGGGAGGAACACCGGGGAGCTGTTTTTT
TRBD1	.	TRBV7-2	TRBJ2-3	CASSLHYRGVSDTQYF	TGTGCCAGCAGCTTGCATTACAGGGGTGTTTCAGATACGCAGTATTTT
.	few	TRBV14	TRBJ2-5	CASSQDSPTTFQETQYF	TGTGCCAGCAGCCAAGATTCGCCCACGACGTTTCAAGAGACCCAGTACTTC
.	few	TRBV5-6	TRBJ2-7	CASSLAGTPEQYF	TGTGCCAGCAGCTTGGCCGGGACTCCTGAGCAGTACTTC
.	.	TRBV20-1	TRBJ2-7	CSARGMGSYEQYF	TGCAGTGCTAGGGGGATGGGATCATACGAGCAGTACTTC
.	many	TRBV5-5	TRBJ1-1	CASRYSTEAFF	TGTGCCAGCAGGTATAGCACTGAAGCTTTCTTT
TRBD1	few	TRBV10-3	TRBJ2-7	CAIRTGAPYEQYF	TGTGCCATCAGAACAGGGGCCCCCTACGAGCAGTACTTC
TRBD2	few	TRBV18	TRBJ2-3	CASSPSGASTDTQYF	TGTGCCAGCTCACCCAGCGGGGCTAGCACAGATACGCAGTATTTT
TRBD2	few	TRBV6-2/TRBV6-3	TRBJ2-3	CASSGLARTDTQYF	TGTGCCAGCAGCGGACTAGCTAGAACAGATACGCAGTATTTT
.	few	TRBV4-3	TRBJ2-1	CASSQEGTAYNEQFF	TGCGCCAGCAGCCAAGAGGGGACGGCCTACAATGAGCAGTTCTTC
TRBD1	few	TRBV12-3/TRBV12-4	TRBJ2-5	CASSRRQGEETQYF	TGTGCCAGCAGTCGTCGACAGGGGGAAGAGACCCAGTACTTC
.	.	TRBV15	TRBJ2-5	CATSREDYLLETQYF	TGTGCCACCAGCAGAGAAGACTATCTTCTCGAGACCCAGTACTTC
TRBD2	.	TRBV7-3	TRBJ2-1	CASSFSSGSYNEQFF	TGTGCCAGCAGCTTCTCTAGCGGGAGCTACAATGAGCAGTTCTTC
.	.	TRBV7-6	TRBJ1-3	CASSLTVRSSGNTIYF	TGTGCCAGCAGCTTAACTGTGAGGAGCTCTGGAAACACCATATATTTT
TRBD1	many	TRBV29-1	TRBJ1-2	CSVRPSQGAVYGYTF	TGCAGCGTCCGACCGTCCCAGGGGGCAGTATATGGCTACACCTTC
.	.	TRBV20-1	TRBJ1-6	CSARSGSGQIQDNNSPLHF	TGCAGTGCGAGGAGCGGCTCGGGACAAATTCAGGATAATAATTCACCCCTCCACTTT
.	few	TRBV10-3	TRBJ1-4	CAISAGGSNEKLFF	TGTGCCATCAGTGCGGGAGGGTCCAATGAAAAACTGTTTTTT
.	few	TRBV12-3/TRBV12-4	TRBJ2-1	CASNLTGRKYNEQFF	TGTGCCAGCAATTTAACCGGCAGAAAGTACAATGAACAGTTCTTC
TRBD1	.	TRBV7-2	TRBJ1-2	CASSSQGQGSGYTF	TGTGCCAGCAGCTCCCAGGGACAGGGAAGTGGCTACACCTTC
TRBD1	.	TRBV6-6	TRBJ1-1	CAGTRDSSNTEAFF	TGTGCCGGAACCCGGGACAGTTCGAACACTGAAGCTTTCTTT
.	few	TRBV29-1	TRBJ1-2	CSVEDTYGYTF	TGCAGCGTTGAAGATACTTATGGCTACACCTTC
TRBD2	few	TRBV20-1	TRBJ2-7	CSARKTSGREQYF	TGCAGTGCTAGAAAGACTAGCGGGAGGGAGCAGTACTTC
.	.	TRBV20-1	TRBJ1-1	CSARGGQNTEAFF	TGCAGTGCTAGAGGGGGTCAGAACACTGAAGCTTTCTTT
TRBD1	.	TRBV25-1	TRBJ1-1	CASSDLHRGRAFF	TGTGCCAGCAGTGACTTACACAGGGGGAGAGCTTTCTTT
.	.	TRBV14	TRBJ2-5	CASSQDAFQGGQETQYF	TGTGCCAGCAGCCAAGATGCCTTCCAGGGGGGACAAGAGACCCAGTACTTC
.	few	TRBV2	TRBJ1-2	CASTAGLNYGYTF	TGTGCCAGCACGGCAGGCCTTAACTATGGCTACACCTTC
.	once	TRBV7-2	TRBJ2-1	CASSPGGLPSSYNEQFF	TGTGCCAGCAGCCCAGGGGGACTACCCAGCTCCTACAATGAGCAGTTCTTC
.	.	TRBV20-1	TRBJ1-6	CSAGEWGNSPLHF	TGCAGTGCCGGAGAGTGGGGCAATTCACCCCTCCACTTT
.	few	TRBV5-1	TRBJ1-4	CASSSDGRAEKLFF	TGCGCCAGCAGCTCGGACGGCAGGGCGGAAAAACTGTTTTTT
.	few	TRBV3-1	TRBJ2-3	CASSQSSADTQYF	TGTGCCAGCAGCCAGAGTAGTGCGGATACGCAGTATTTT
.	.	TRBV10-3	TRBJ2-1	CAISELSYNEQFF	TGTGCCATCAGTGAGTTGTCCTACAATGAGCAGTTCTTC
.	.	TRBV4-3	TRBJ1-1	CASSQDPWRGANTEAFF	TGCGCCAGCAGCCAAGATCCCTGGCGGGGGGCCAACACTGAAGCTTTCTTT
TRBD1	.	TRBV12-3/TRBV12-4	TRBJ2-5	CASRRAGGIETQYF	TGTGCCAGCCGTCGGGCAGGGGGCATAGAGACCCAGTACTTC
.	.	TRBV18	TRBJ2-3	CASSPPYGITDTQYF	TGTGCCAGCTCACCACCGTATGGCATCACAGATACGCAGTATTTT
.	.	TRBV3-1	TRBJ2-3	CASSQAGRDTQYF	TGTGCCAGCAGCCAAGCGGGACGTGATACGCAGTATTTT